This TCR beta chain originates from a study of T-cell memory formation after mild COVID-19. Study overall: Largely donor-specific sequence clusters came from a couple of donors. Study-level results: Unconfirmed was the SARS-CoV-2 specificity of second-wave clones that peaked on day 37.

This clonotype turned up a few times. What it binds is unknown. Per the germline V gene, CDR1 is MNHEY and CDR2 is SMNVEV (reference sequence). Trimming shortened V by 7 bases and J by 2 bases, and 15 bases separated the two germline ends. This CDR3 spans 15 amino acids. One entry per CDR3 protein, called by TCRdb with MiXCR from the 5' RACE reads. The sample consists of roughly 110,000 distinct CDR3 sequences, about an eighth of them appearing once. The sequenced sample was PBMCs or a T cell subset sorted from them (not recorded which). This clonotype was obtained from a man between 18 and 29 years old who had mild COVID-19 (a few samples of this study predate the infection). Cell type and time point are not known. This chain links TRBV27 with TRBJ2-1, with TRBD1 as a possible D gene (6 bases). This chain's CDR3 is CASNKGGITYNEQFF. DNA for the CDR3: TGTGCCAGCAACAAAGGGGGAATTACCTACAATGAGCAGTTCTTC.